Given below is one TCR beta chain in context. Looked up from germline, CDR1 is LNHDA and CDR2 is SQIVND (reference sequence). The CDR3 loop spans 16 amino acids. V dropped 5 bases and J dropped 4; count of bases not matched to a gene: 11. In the original processing: Amplification of reference gene primers provided the estimated nucleated cell counts. The assay was immunoSEQ multiplex PCR, and TCRdb's table has in-frame clones only and misses some. V and J calls and clone size follow that table, whereas D and trimming were derived from the DNA. The sample consists of 50,000 to 60,000 clones, 83% of them appearing once. These data originate in a study of blood T cell repertoires in COVID-19. Overall study context: The United States, Italy and Spain provided the acute and convalescent COVID-19 samples. In each case, the material was cDNA or gDNA derived from T cells, B-cell-depleted T cells, or PBMCs.

The chain has TRBV19 and TRBJ2-3, with 8 bases identical to TRBD2. This clonotype was sampled from a man aged 35 to 55 with acute or convalescent COVID-19. Sequencing was carried out using peripheral blood. Written as DNA, the CDR3 is TGTGCCAGTAGTCTGGGACTAGTAAGAGAGGCAGATACGCAGTATTTT. It yields the protein CASSLGLVREADTQYF.